The 24 T cell receptor beta chains presented below share a single source sample, sequenced in a study of CD8 T cells in Susac syndrome. RNA totalling roughly 0.5 to 1 ug underwent reverse transcription with random hexamers. TCRdb reanalysed the immunoSEQ multiplex PCR reads using MiXCR and keeps one entry per CDR3 protein. Counted here are over 150,000 distinct CDR3 sequences, about 96% occurring once; the ten biggest clones make up 0.093%. The sample comprised CD4+ T cells from PBMCs. The receptors stem from a human donor with multiple sclerosis.

This chain joins TRBV24-1 and TRBJ2-3, with D possibly matching TRBD1 (5 bases). Germline CDR1 and CDR2: KGHDR and SFDVKD. The CDR3 totals 16 residues. With 0 bases removed from V and 1 base from J, the gap between germline ends came to 10 bases. The CDR3: CATSDLGAQGTDTQYF. The CDR3 DNA is TGTGCCACCAGTGATTTGGGGGCTCAAGGCACAGATACGCAGTATTTT.

The V and J genes are TRBV7-9 and TRBJ2-5, with D possibly being TRBD1 (5 bases). Trimming stripped 3 bases from V and 2 bases from J, with 13 bases between. Germline values: CDR1 SEHNR, CDR2 FQNEAQ (reference sequence). The CDR3 length is 15 residues. This CDR3 reads CASSFQYRLQETQYF. CDR3 bases: TGTGCCAGCAGCTTCCAATACAGGTTACAAGAGACCCAGTACTTC.

The chain has TRBV3-1 and TRBJ1-2, with D maybe TRBD1 (5 bases). The germline CDR1 and CDR2 sequences are LGHDT and YNNKEL (reference sequence). The CDR3 consists of 13 residues. Trimming took off 2 bases at V and 8 bases at J, with 12 bases between the two ends. This CDR3 is CASSQRRGGGYTF. DNA for the CDR3: TGTGCCAGCAGCCAAAGACGTGGGGGAGGCTACACCTTC.

This clonotype was found once. The chain joins TRBV19 to TRBJ2-2; D might be TRBD1 or TRBD2, each matching 5 bases. V lost 7 bases and J lost 2, with 11 bases in between. CDR1 and CDR2 (germline): LNHDA, SQIVND (reference sequence). This CDR3 has 14 residues. The CDR3 DNA is TGTGCCAGTACCCGGGGCTCCAACACCGGGGAGCTGTTTTTT. This sequence encodes CASTRGSNTGELFF.

The chain uses TRBV4-2 and TRBJ2-2; TRBD2 agrees at 14 bases. V was pared by 5 bases and J by 3 bases, with 14 bases of the junction left unmatched. From germline, CDR1 is LGHNA and CDR2 YNFKEQ. The CDR3 contains 20 residues. CDR3 DNA: TGTGCCAGCAGCACCCGGACTAGCGGGAGGTTGTCGATCGACACCGGGGAGCTGTTTTTT. Encoded protein: CASSTRTSGRLSIDTGELFF.

The chain couples TRBV3-1 to TRBJ2-3; 9 nucleotides agree with TRBD2. The J segment lost 9 bases and the V segment lost 2 bases, leaving 12 bases of the junction unmatched. The CDR3 sequence is 16 residues long. In germline, CDR1 is LGHDT, CDR2 YNNKEL (reference sequence). CDR3 sequence: CASSQHLAGFGGTQYF. CDR3 coding DNA: TGTGCCAGCAGCCAACACCTAGCGGGATTCGGTGGCACGCAGTATTTT.

The rearrangement links TRBV29-1 to TRBJ2-2, with 8 positions matching TRBD1. There are 14 residues in the CDR3. Germline assignment: CDR1 SQVTM and CDR2 ANQGSEA. The junction had 8 bases not matched to a gene; V was cut back by 5 bases and J by 6 bases. Written as DNA, the CDR3 is TGCAGCGTTCGCCGGGCGACAGGGGCCGGGGAGCTGTTTTTT. It translates to CSVRRATGAGELFF.

The chain links TRBV6-5 to TRBJ1-1, with 10 bases matching TRBD1. This CDR3 spans 15 amino acids. Germline V gene sequence: CDR1 MNHEY, CDR2 SVGAGI. J was trimmed by 0 bases and V by 10 bases; bases with no gene match: 8. The CDR3 nucleotides are TGTGCCACCATGAGGGACAGGGGAATGAACACTGAAGCTTTCTTT. Amino acids: CATMRDRGMNTEAFF.

CDR3 coding DNA: TGTGCTAGTGGTTTCACAGACTACGAGCAGTACTTC. Its translation is CASGFTDYEQYF. The V and J genes are TRBV12-5 and TRBJ2-7, with D uncertain. Germline CDR1 is LGHNT and CDR2 is FRNRAP. This CDR3 is built from 12 residues. The V gene lost 3 bases and the J gene lost 3 bases, with 6 bases spanning the gap.

This chain joins TRBV3-1 and TRBJ2-7; tentative D call: TRBD1 (6 bases). There are 14 residues in the CDR3. Germline CDR1 and CDR2: LGHDT and YNNKEL (reference sequence). V was pared by 3 bases and J by 5 bases, with 14 bases between. This CDR3 is CASSQQQGRHEQYF. The CDR3 DNA is TGTGCCAGCAGCCAGCAACAGGGTAGGCACGAGCAGTACTTC.

This rearrangement joins TRBV5-1 to TRBJ1-1; D possibly corresponds to TRBD1 (5 bases). This CDR3 comprises 16 residues. Deletions cut 0 bases from V and 4 bases from J, with 16 bases between. CDR1 SGHRS and CDR2 YFSETQ come from the germline V gene. The CDR3 sequence: CASSLGSGTGFTEAFF. The CDR3 DNA reads as TGCGCCAGCAGCTTGGGATCGGGTACAGGCTTCACTGAAGCTTTCTTT.

The chain links TRBV24-1 to TRBJ2-1; no clear D gene. The germline V gene has CDR1 KGHDR and CDR2 SFDVKD. The CDR3 totals 15 residues. V lost 1 base and J 1 base, leaving 7 bases between the germline ends. The CDR3 nucleotides are TGTGCCACCAGTGATTTAGAGCGTTCCTACAATGAGCAGTTCTTC. This sequence encodes CATSDLERSYNEQFF.

This chain joins TRBV5-1 and TRBJ2-3; TRBD2 might be the D (6 bases). The V end was cut by 0 bases, the J end by 6 bases, with 17 bases between. This CDR3 contains 16 residues. Germline V gene lookup returns CDR1 SGHRS and CDR2 YFSETQ. CDR3 DNA: TGCGCCAGCAGCTTGGCTAGGGCTAGCGAGTTCGATACGCAGTATTTT. Translation gives CASSLARASEFDTQYF.

J is TRBJ2-5 and V is TRBV2; 8 bases match TRBD2. The CDR3 is 14 amino acids. V lost 3 bases, J lost 7 bases, and 7 bases stayed unmatched. Germline V gene sequence: CDR1 SNHLY, CDR2 FYNNEI. In nucleotides, the CDR3 is TGTGCCAGCAGTGACACCGGGACTAGAGGGACCCAGTACTTC. Residues: CASSDTGTRGTQYF.

This chain uses TRBV7-2 with TRBJ2-5; D is perhaps TRBD2 (6 bases). In germline, CDR1 is SGHTA, CDR2 FQGNSA. CDR3 length equals 15 residues. Trimming left V 5 bases short and J 3 bases short, with 16 bases between. CDR3 DNA: TGTGCCAGCAGCCCCCCCCGAGGGAGGAAAGAGACCCAGTACTTC. This sequence encodes CASSPPRGRKETQYF.

The chain uses TRBV30 and TRBJ1-2; no definite D call. CDR1 is GTSNPN and CDR2 is SVGIG in the germline V gene (reference sequence). The CDR3 extends over 12 amino acids. Trimming shortened V by 2 bases and J by 7 bases, and 11 bases separated the two germline ends. In nucleotides, the CDR3 is TGTGCCTGGAGTCCCCCAGGTGGTGGCTACACCTTC. It is translated as CAWSPPGGGYTF.

This chain connects TRBV18 to TRBJ2-4; D is uncertain. This CDR3 region has 14 residues. Trimming stripped 1 base from V and 1 base from J, with 5 bases between. CDR1 is KGHSH, CDR2 LQKENI, per germline. The CDR3 reads CASSPLVAKNIQYF. CDR3 nucleotides: TGTGCCAGCTCACCACTTGTTGCCAAAAACATTCAGTACTTC. Together with reference TRBV18 and TRBJ2-4, the CDR3 gives the full variable domain: NAGVMQNPRHLVRRRGQEARLRCSPMKGHSHVYWYRQLPEEGLKFMVYLQKENIIDESGMPKERFSAEFPKEGPSILRIQQVVRGDSAAYFCASSPLVAKNIQYFGAGTRLSVL.

This chain joins TRBV5-1 and TRBJ1-1; D is perhaps TRBD1 (5 bases). This CDR3 contains 15 residues. The germline V gene encodes CDR1 SGHRS and CDR2 YFSETQ. V lost 2 bases, J lost 1 base, and 12 bases lay in between. CDR3 sequence reads: CASSFTGEPNTEAFF. CDR3 nucleotide sequence: TGCGCCAGCAGCTTCACGGGGGAACCGAACACTGAAGCTTTCTTT.

CDR3 amino acids: CSAHDDRGRETQYF. The CDR3 DNA reads as TGCAGTGCACACGACGACAGGGGGCGTGAGACCCAGTACTTC. The chain is built from TRBV20-1 and TRBJ2-5; 10 nucleotides match TRBD1. V shed 6 bases, J shed 5 bases, and the junction held 9 bases outside the gene matches. The CDR3 consists of 14 residues. The germline V gene has CDR1 DFQATT and CDR2 SNEGSKA (reference sequence).

This sequence joins TRBV11-2 and TRBJ2-2; TRBD2 matches 11 bases. The CDR3 is made up of 14 amino acids. V lost 7 bases, J lost 7 bases, and 5 bases stayed unmatched. From germline, CDR1 is SGHAT and CDR2 FQNNGV. CDR3 protein: CASIAGGPRGELFF. DNA for the CDR3: TGTGCCAGCATAGCGGGGGGGCCCCGCGGGGAGCTGTTTTTT.

The rearrangement links TRBV14 to TRBJ2-1; D perhaps matches TRBD2 (6 bases). CDR3 length: 14 amino acids. The V gene lost 2 bases and the J gene lost 4 bases, with 9 bases spanning the gap. Per the germline V gene, CDR1 is SGHDN and CDR2 is FVKESK. CDR3 coding DNA: TGTGCCAGCAGCCAAACGGGAGCTTACAATGAGCAGTTCTTC. Amino acid sequence: CASSQTGAYNEQFF. The full variable domain, in which reference TRBV14 and TRBJ2-1 provide the parts outside the CDR3, is EAGVTQFPSHSVIEKGQTVTLRCDPISGHDNLYWYRRVMGKEIKFLLHFVKESKQDESGMPNNRFLAERTGGTYSTLKVQPAELEDSGVYFCASSQTGAYNEQFFGPGTRLTVL.

A single count supports this clonotype. V gene TRBV5-4 combines with J gene TRBJ1-2, with 7 positions matching TRBD1. Germline V CDR1 and CDR2: SGHNT, YYREEE (reference sequence). The junction had 6 bases not matched to a gene; V was cut back by 5 bases and J by 2 bases. The CDR3 is 14 residues long. The CDR3, as DNA: TGTGCCAGCAGTAAATCAGGGGGGAACTATGGCTACACCTTC. It encodes CASSKSGGNYGYTF.

The genes are TRBV3-1 and TRBJ2-1, with TRBD2 matching over 9 bases. The CDR3 loop spans 15 amino acids. Per germline, CDR1 LGHDT and CDR2 YNNKEL (reference sequence). The V and J ends lost 4 bases and 8 bases, in that order; junction bases with no gene match: 9. The CDR3 reads CASSPGTSIQDEQFF. For the CDR3, the DNA is TGTGCCAGCAGCCCCGGGACTAGCATCCAGGATGAGCAGTTCTTC.

V usage is TRBV12-3 or TRBV12-4 and J usage is TRBJ1-5; possibly TRBD1 for D (6 bases). V was cut by 7 bases and J by 3 bases, with 16 bases left in between. The CDR3 totals 15 residues. This CDR3 is CASKRGGRHNQPQHF. In DNA, the CDR3 is TGTGCCAGCAAACGAGGGGGACGGCACAATCAGCCCCAGCATTTT.